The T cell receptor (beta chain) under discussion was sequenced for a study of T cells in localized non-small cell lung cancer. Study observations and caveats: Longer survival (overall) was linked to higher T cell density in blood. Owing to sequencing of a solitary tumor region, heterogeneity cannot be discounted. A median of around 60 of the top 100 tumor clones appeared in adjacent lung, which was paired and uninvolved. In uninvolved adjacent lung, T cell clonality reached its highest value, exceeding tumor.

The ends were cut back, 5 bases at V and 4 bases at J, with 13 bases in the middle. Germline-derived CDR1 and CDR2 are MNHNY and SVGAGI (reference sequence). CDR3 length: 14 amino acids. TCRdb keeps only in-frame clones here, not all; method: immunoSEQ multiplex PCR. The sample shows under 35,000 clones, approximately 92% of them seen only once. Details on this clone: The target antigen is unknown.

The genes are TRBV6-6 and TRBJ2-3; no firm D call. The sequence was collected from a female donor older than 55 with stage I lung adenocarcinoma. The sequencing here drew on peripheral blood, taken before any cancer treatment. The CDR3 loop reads CASSRRREADTQYF. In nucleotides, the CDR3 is TGTGCCAGCAGTAGACGACGAGAGGCAGATACGCAGTATTTT.